A selection of T cell receptor beta chains follows, all from one sample in a study of blood T cell repertoires in COVID-19. TCRdb's copy holds only in-frame clones and misses some; the assay was immunoSEQ multiplex PCR. The sample consists of 250,000 to 300,000 clones, about four fifths of them appearing once. Input material: peripheral blood. All receptors derive from a woman aged 55-69 years with active or convalescent COVID-19. The CDR3 runs from the conserved cysteine through the conserved F or W. A D gene is named only where the DNA matches it firmly. Size tells how often a clone was seen (once, few, many) or the class of an expanded clone, and some rows leave it out.

clone_size	j_call	v_call	d_call	cdr3_aa	cdr3_nt
-	TRBJ2-6	TRBV2	TRBD1	CASKRRTGDSGANVLTF	TGTGCCAGCAAGAGGAGGACAGGGGACTCTGGGGCCAACGTCCTGACTTTC
-	TRBJ2-5	TRBV29-1	-	CSVEGRFQETQYF	TGCAGCGTTGAGGGCCGGTTCCAAGAGACCCAGTACTTC
-	TRBJ2-3	TRBV18	TRBD1	CASSPRQGVSTDTQYF	TGTGCCAGCTCACCAAGGCAGGGGGTTTCCACAGATACGCAGTATTTT
once	TRBJ1-5	TRBV3-1/TRBV3-2	TRBD1	CASSWTGVHQPQHF	TGTGCCAGCAGTTGGACAGGGGTCCATCAGCCCCAGCATTTT
-	TRBJ1-6	TRBV27	TRBD1	CASSLVRQGASSYNSPLHF	TGTGCCAGCAGTTTAGTACGGCAGGGGGCTAGCTCCTATAATTCACCCCTCCACTTT
-	TRBJ2-7	TRBV9	-	CASSVDGRGDEQYF	TGTGCCAGCAGCGTAGACGGCAGGGGGGACGAGCAGTACTTC
-	TRBJ2-5	TRBV12-5	-	CASGLFAETQYF	TGTGCTAGTGGTTTGTTCGCGGAGACCCAGTACTTC
-	TRBJ1-2	TRBV14	-	CASSQAVAGNDGYTF	TGTGCCAGCAGCCAAGCGGTGGCAGGGAACGATGGCTACACCTTC
-	TRBJ1-5	TRBV28	TRBD1	CASSFAGQGYNQPQHF	TGTGCCAGCAGTTTTGCGGGACAGGGGTACAATCAGCCCCAGCATTTT
-	TRBJ2-4	TRBV23-1	-	CASSQRARVGARNIQYF	TGCGCCAGCAGTCAAAGGGCCCGGGTGGGGGCTCGGAACATTCAGTACTTC
-	TRBJ1-1	TRBV6-5	-	CASSRTVNTEAFF	TGTGCCAGCAGTCGGACAGTGAACACTGAAGCTTTCTTT
-	TRBJ2-7	TRBV28	TRBD2	CASSLWGGGSYEQYF	TGTGCCAGCAGTTTATGGGGCGGGGGGTCCTACGAGCAGTACTTC
once	TRBJ2-5	TRBV25-1	TRBD1	CASSESVTGTVKETQYF	TGTGCCAGCAGTGAATCTGTCACCGGGACAGTAAAAGAGACCCAGTACTTC
-	TRBJ2-7	TRBV30	-	CAWKRGGLSYEQYF	TGTGCCTGGAAAAGGGGGGGCCTCTCCTACGAGCAGTACTTC
-	TRBJ1-1	TRBV2	-	CATWGLMSTEAFF	TGTGCCACCTGGGGCCTAATGAGCACTGAAGCTTTCTTT
-	TRBJ1-3	TRBV7-2	TRBD1	CASRRGQSGNTIYF	TGTGCCAGCAGGAGGGGGCAATCTGGAAACACCATATATTTT
few	TRBJ2-3	TRBV7-7	-	CASSYGTLPTDTQYF	TGTGCTAGCAGCTATGGGACTCTTCCAACAGATACGCAGTATTTT
-	TRBJ2-7	TRBV6-2/TRBV6-3	TRBD2	CASSYGTSGGLSYEQYF	TGTGCCAGCAGTTACGGGACTAGCGGGGGACTCTCCTACGAGCAGTACTTC
-	TRBJ2-3	TRBV9	TRBD2	CASSVERGGLDTQYF	TGTGCCAGCAGCGTAGAGCGGGGGGGATTAGATACGCAGTATTTT
-	TRBJ1-1	TRBV5-1	TRBD1	CASSWGGQDTEAFF	TGCGCCAGCAGCTGGGGTGGACAGGACACTGAAGCTTTCTTT
few	TRBJ2-2	TRBV5-1	-	CASSLAHPREAGELFF	TGCGCCAGCAGCTTGGCCCATCCGCGAGAGGCCGGGGAGCTGTTTTTT
-	TRBJ1-2	TRBV9	TRBD1	CASSSYRGDGGYTF	TGTGCCAGCAGCTCATACAGGGGTGACGGAGGCTACACCTTC
-	TRBJ2-1	TRBV5-1	TRBD1	CASSQSGTGVQFF	TGCGCCAGCAGCCAGTCCGGGACAGGGGTGCAGTTCTTC
few	TRBJ2-5	TRBV7-7	-	CASSFGRDNQETQYF	TGTGCTAGCAGCTTCGGAAGGGACAACCAAGAGACCCAGTACTTC
-	TRBJ2-3	TRBV3-1/TRBV3-2	-	CASSQAADTQYF	TGTGCCAGCAGCCAAGCCGCAGATACGCAGTATTTT
-	TRBJ1-2	TRBV15	-	CATSRDSLRHYGYTF	TGTGCCACCAGCAGAGACAGTTTGAGGCACTATGGCTACACCTTC
-	TRBJ1-1	TRBV12-3/TRBV12-4	TRBD1	CASSTGLYTEAFF	TGTGCCAGTTCGACAGGGCTGTACACTGAAGCTTTCTTT
-	TRBJ1-1	TRBV6-5	-	CASSFPDSFTEAFF	TGTGCCAGCAGTTTTCCTGACTCATTCACTGAAGCTTTCTTT
-	TRBJ1-1	TRBV19	-	CASSIGQGVNTEAFF	TGTGCCAGTAGTATAGGACAAGGGGTGAACACTGAAGCTTTCTTT
-	TRBJ2-1	TRBV9	TRBD2	CASSVQITSGAYNEQFF	TGTGCCAGCAGCGTCCAGATTACTAGCGGGGCTTACAATGAGCAGTTCTTC
once	TRBJ1-2	TRBV27	TRBD1	CASSPWTGGVNYGYTF	TGTGCCAGCAGTCCCTGGACAGGAGGGGTCAACTATGGCTACACCTTC
-	TRBJ1-5	TRBV18	-	CASSVDAGNQPQHF	TGTGCCAGCTCAGTCGACGCGGGCAATCAGCCCCAGCATTTT
-	TRBJ2-7	TRBV27	-	CASSFQLGHEQYF	TGTGCCAGCAGTTTCCAGCTAGGCCACGAGCAGTACTTC
-	TRBJ2-7	TRBV7-9	-	CASSPLALYEQYF	TGTGCCAGCAGCCCATTGGCCCTCTACGAGCAGTACTTC
-	TRBJ1-6	TRBV12-3/TRBV12-4	-	CASSLELNSPLHF	TGTGCCAGCAGTTTGGAGTTGAATTCACCCCTCCACTTT
-	TRBJ2-1	TRBV5-1	TRBD2	CASSLVAGSSYNEQFF	TGCGCCAGCAGCTTGGTAGCGGGGTCCTCCTACAATGAGCAGTTCTTC
-	TRBJ1-1	TRBV12-3/TRBV12-4	-	CASSDYTEAFF	TGTGCCAGCAGTGACTACACTGAAGCTTTCTTT
-	TRBJ1-1	TRBV3-1/TRBV3-2	-	CASSPQSRAGAFF	TGTGCCAGCAGCCCCCAATCGAGAGCTGGAGCTTTCTTT
-	TRBJ2-5	TRBV11-2	-	CASSLDVTQYF	TGTGCCAGCAGCTTAGACGTGACCCAGTACTTC
-	TRBJ2-4	TRBV5-6	TRBD1	CASRQTGGMIVKNIQYF	TGTGCCAGCAGACAGACAGGGGGCATGATAGTCAAAAACATTCAGTACTTC
-	TRBJ1-2	TRBV30	-	CAWRDGGGYYGYTF	TGTGCCTGGAGGGACGGAGGCGGCTACTATGGCTACACCTTC
-	TRBJ1-2	TRBV5-1	TRBD1	CASSLDRVNDYTF	TGCGCCAGCAGCTTAGACAGGGTTAACGACTACACCTTC
-	TRBJ2-2	TRBV7-3	TRBD1	CASSLNRGPNTGELFF	TGTGCCAGCAGCTTAAACAGGGGGCCTAACACCGGGGAGCTGTTTTTT
-	TRBJ2-7	TRBV23-1	-	CASSPYPRDSGLGEQYF	TGCGCCAGCAGTCCATATCCGAGGGACTCTGGGTTGGGCGAGCAGTACTTC
-	TRBJ1-5	TRBV3-1/TRBV3-2	-	CASSQELQDGNQPQHF	TGTGCCAGCAGCCAGGAATTGCAGGATGGAAATCAGCCCCAGCATTTT
-	TRBJ1-6	TRBV30	TRBD1	CAWSLDRVSPLHF	TGTGCCTGGAGTCTAGACAGGGTTTCACCCCTCCACTTT